This T cell receptor beta chain was observed in a study of early T cells in non-severe SARS-CoV-2 infection. Each single cDNA molecule received a unique molecular identifier. Each CDR3 protein is one row after TCRdb ran MiXCR on the 5' RACE reads. Of around 45,000 distinct CDR3 sequences listed, 4% were seen once; the top ten hold over 3%. Overall study results and limits: In VDJdb matching, anti-spike CD8 responses were favored while private and CD4 specificities went missing.

The germline gives CDR1 KGHSH, CDR2 LQKENI. This CDR3 has 14 amino acids. Trimming stripped 3 bases from V and 1 base from J, with 9 bases between. This clonotype was found many times. What it binds is unknown. The receptor was isolated from an adult who was a healthcare worker with PCR-confirmed SARS-CoV-2 infection or an uninfected control (not recorded which). The V call is TRBV18, the J call TRBJ2-5, with D possibly matching TRBD1 (6 bases). Sequences were obtained from whole blood. The CDR3 sequence: CASSPTGLQETQYF. The CDR3 nucleotides are TGTGCCAGCTCACCGACAGGCCTCCAAGAGACCCAGTACTTC.